These 2 T cell receptor beta chains came from one sample sequenced in a study of blood T cells in healthy people across ages. Primers used in a second PCR of about 6 to 11 cycles were a sample-barcoded 5' primer and a J-beta primer mix. MiXCR, applied by TCRdb to the 5' RACE reads, yields one record per CDR3 protein. This sample yields more than 450,000 distinct CDR3 sequences, of which about 29% are seen a single time; approximately 3.6% belongs to the top ten. The sample also formed part of further work on T cells of mothers and their children.

Sequencing used blood. These receptor sequences come from a boy aged 2 to 9 in good health.

In this sample, this clonotype turned up a few times. The chain is built from TRBV4-1 and TRBJ2-2; D is ambiguous. The germline gives CDR1 MGHRA, CDR2 YSYEKL. The CDR3 contains 16 residues. Between the trimmed V and J ends, which lost 0 bases and 6 bases, there was a span of 14 bases. The CDR3 coding sequence is TGCGCCAGCAGCCAAGATCGAGCCTTAGAGGCCGGGGAGCTGTTTTTT. Protein sequence: CASSQDRALEAGELFF.

This clonotype was observed a handful of times. The V and J genes are TRBV6-5 and TRBJ2-1, with 7 bases fitting TRBD1. With the DNA end fitting TRBJ2-7 better, the J assignment may be wrong. The CDR3 is 12 residues long. Germline CDR1 and CDR2: MNHEY and SVGAGI. The CDR3 is CASSSSRGEQYF. As DNA, the CDR3 is TGTGCCAGCAGTTCCTCCAGGGGGGAGCAGTACTTC.